The clone carrying this T cell receptor beta chain was found many times. These data belong to a study of T cells in Graves' hyperthyroidism and ophthalmopathy. Study background: At the time of initial diagnosis and before any treatment, peripheral blood was collected.

Clinicians diagnosed patients from clinical symptoms, serum thyroxine and TRAb, thyroid ultrasound and orbital computed tomography. Germline V gives CDR1 SGHRS, CDR2 YFSETQ. J gave up 6 bases and V 4 bases, and 12 bases lay outside the gene matches. This CDR3 contains 15 residues. RNA transcripts were the template for amplifying TCR beta CDR3 regions. First-round RT-PCR of the TCR CDR3 relied on the HTBI primer set. TCRdb re-analysed the multiplex PCR reads in MiXCR, keeping a single row per CDR3 protein. The sample has more than 500,000 distinct CDR3 sequences; about 15% are singletons. The sequence was obtained from a woman in her thirties or forties with Graves' ophthalmopathy. The chain joins TRBV5-1 to TRBJ1-2; 7 bases align to TRBD1. Sample: blood. The CDR3 bases are TGCGCCAGCAGCGATACTTTACAGGGGCGGAATGGCTACACCTTC. Translating gives CASSDTLQGRNGYTF.